The 8 T cell receptor beta chains in this list originate from one sample, sequenced in a study of graft-versus-host responses after intestinal transplantation. These receptors' antigens are unknown. TCRdb's table, derived via immunoSEQ multiplex PCR, lists solely in-frame clones and lacks some. The sample shows approximately 63,000 clones, roughly 93% of them seen only once. The sample was unstimulated CD4+ T cells sorted from spleen or lymph node cells, taken before transplant. The receptor source for this set is a human donor who was the organ donor for an intestinal transplant.

The V and J genes are TRBV7-9 and TRBJ2-3, with 9 bases fitting TRBD1. The CDR3 consists of 17 residues. V gave up 4 bases and J gave up 2 bases; unmatched junction bases: 10. Germline CDR1 reads SEHNR; CDR2 reads FQNEAQ (reference sequence). The CDR3 loop is CASSYPDRGINTDTQYF. The CDR3 region has the DNA TGTGCCAGCAGCTACCCAGACAGGGGGATAAACACAGATACGCAGTATTTT.

This chain joins TRBV11-2 and TRBJ1-5; D gene unclear. The CDR3 is 12 amino acids. Germline CDR1 is SGHAT and CDR2 is FQNNGV. V was pared by 3 bases and J by 3 bases, with 3 bases between. The CDR3 sequence is CASSFNNQPQHF. Here the CDR3 DNA reads TGTGCCAGCAGCTTCAACAATCAGCCCCAGCATTTT.

The chain has TRBV6-1 and TRBJ2-2; D remains ambiguous. CDR1 is MNHNS, CDR2 SASEGT, per germline. V dropped 6 bases and J dropped 3 bases, with 8 bases sitting between them. The length of the CDR3 is 13 residues. CDR3 amino acids: CASSGLDTGELFF. The CDR3 DNA reads as TGTGCCAGCAGCGGGCTTGACACCGGGGAGCTGTTTTTT.

This chain connects TRBV5-1 to TRBJ1-3; weak D call: TRBD1 (6 bases). Germline values: CDR1 SGHRS, CDR2 YFSETQ. This CDR3 comprises 14 residues. Trimming left V 4 bases short and J 2 bases short, with 10 bases between. Here the CDR3 reads CASSARDTGNTIYF. CDR3 DNA: TGCGCCAGCAGCGCCCGGGACACTGGAAACACCATATATTTT.

This chain uses TRBV18 with TRBJ1-1, with TRBD1 matching 8 bases. This CDR3 has 13 residues. V was clipped by 3 bases and J by 4 bases; unmatched bases: 1. Germline V gene lookup returns CDR1 KGHSH and CDR2 LQKENI. This CDR3 reads CASSPTGGTEAFF. The CDR3 DNA reads as TGTGCCAGCTCACCCACAGGGGGCACTGAAGCTTTCTTT.

This chain connects TRBV6-1 to TRBJ1-3, with 8 positions matching TRBD1. Unmatched junction bases numbered 3, after V lost 11 bases and J lost 0 bases. Germline CDR1 is MNHNS and CDR2 is SASEGT. The CDR3 loop spans 13 amino acids. CDR3 sequence: CASGGTSGNTIYF. In DNA form, the CDR3 reads TGTGCCTCAGGGGGCACCTCTGGAAACACCATATATTTT.

The chain's CDR3 is CASSPPFIHNEQFF. In nucleotides, the CDR3 is TGTGCCAGCTCACCACCGTTCATCCACAATGAGCAGTTCTTC. This chain connects TRBV18 to TRBJ2-1; no definite D call. This CDR3 contains 14 residues. Trimming took 0 bases from V and 5 from J, leaving 8 bases between them. Germline-derived CDR1 and CDR2 are KGHSH and LQKENI.

This sequence joins TRBV10-1 and TRBJ2-4, with D perhaps being TRBD1 or TRBD2 (6 bases each). CDR3 length: 11 residues. V was clipped by 10 bases and J by 7 bases, with 11 bases between them. The V gene's germline CDR1 is WNHNN and CDR2 SYGVQD (reference sequence). The CDR3 DNA is TGCGCCACCAAAGGGGGGAACATTCAGTACTTC. As protein: CATKGGNIQYF.